This TCR beta chain emerged from a study of siplizumab effects on memory and regulatory T cells. General study results and limits: For mappable alloreactive CD4+ clones, the mean Treg-derived fraction was 68.8% with siplizumab and 25% to 30% in controls. The diversity of naive T cells seemed greater than that of memory cells, and their alloresponse contribution seemed major.

The V gene's germline CDR1 is SGHDN and CDR2 FVKESK. The germline V and J ends were trimmed by 3 bases and 7 bases, with 18 bases remaining between them. The CDR3 runs to 15 residues. About this clone: Its target is not known.

Sequenced by immunoSEQ multiplex PCR; TCRdb stores in-frame clones only, minus some. The repertoire holds some 97,000 clones, with 94% as singletons. The chain is built from TRBV14 and TRBJ1-2, with a possible D match to TRBD1 (6 bases). The sequence was obtained from a human donor in good health. The sequenced sample consisted of Tregs sorted from blood. The CDR3 here is CASSHLIGGPGGYTF. The CDR3 DNA is TGTGCCAGCAGCCATCTCATAGGGGGGCCGGGTGGCTACACCTTC.